This T cell receptor beta chain was profiled in a study of T cell changes during pregnancy in multiple sclerosis. Assay used: immunoSEQ multiplex PCR; TCRdb lists only in-frame clones, some missing. The sample lists fewer than 85,000 clones, 92% occurring once. V was clipped by 7 bases and J by 6 bases; unmatched bases: 11. The CDR3 has 14 residues. From germline, CDR1 is MDHEN and CDR2 SYDVKM. This clonotype was obtained from a female donor in good health, enrolled as a control in a pregnancy study. The sample was peripheral blood, taken in the first trimester of pregnancy. The V gene is TRBV28, the J gene TRBJ2-5; 7 nucleotides match TRBD1. The CDR3 protein is CASTTIKGAQTQYF. The CDR3 region has the DNA TGTGCCAGCACCACCATTAAGGGGGCCCAGACCCAGTACTTC.